These 5 T cell receptor beta chains originate from one sample sequenced in a study of breast tumors, draining lymph nodes, adjacent tissues. Samples came from axillary lymph nodes draining the breast cancer. One entry per CDR3 protein results from TCRdb running MiXCR on the multiplex PCR reads. The sample lists about 180,000 distinct CDR3 sequences; around 35% were seen once. Sequencing was done on a sample of axillary lymph node tissue. The source is a female donor with breast cancer. Some clones in this sample may be carry-over from other donors' samples.

This chain joins TRBV6-4 and TRBJ1-5, with D possibly matching TRBD1 (6 bases). The V end was cut by 7 bases, the J end by 11 bases, with 27 bases between. This CDR3 contains 16 residues. Germline V gene lookup returns CDR1 MRHNA and CDR2 SNTAGT. DNA for the CDR3: TGTGCCAGCACCCCCAGAAAAAGCGGGGGGGCGAAGACCCAGCATTTT. Translated: CASTPRKSGGAKTQHF.

The table lists this clonotype with a few counts. This may stem from a read error, because a much larger clone lies one nucleotide away. Likely a read error: the CDR3 ends without its conserved phenylalanine or tryptophan. The chain links TRBV12-3 or TRBV12-4 to TRBJ2-1; 9 bases align to TRBD2. The CDR3 is 15 amino acids. The junction had 6 bases not matched to a gene; V was cut back by 6 bases and J by 3 bases. CDR3 DNA: TGTGCCAGCAGATCAGCAGCGGGGGGCTACAATGAGCAGTTCTCC. It codes for CASRSAAGGYNEQFS.

This clonotype came up many times. This chain joins TRBV11-3 and TRBJ2-3; 9 bases fit TRBD2. CDR1 SGHNT and CDR2 YENEEA come from the germline V gene. This CDR3 comprises 15 residues. V lost 5 bases, J lost 1 base, and 4 bases stayed unmatched. In DNA, the CDR3 is TGTGCCAGCAGCCGCGGGGGGGCGGGCACAGATACGCAGTATTTT. It codes for CASSRGGAGTDTQYF.

V is TRBV20-1 and J is TRBJ2-5, with a tentative D call TRBD1 (6 bases). Per germline, CDR1 DFQATT and CDR2 SNEGSKA (reference sequence). The V gene lost 3 bases and the J gene lost 1 base, with 15 bases spanning the gap. The CDR3 totals 15 residues. CDR3 loop: CSASRERGSQETQYF. CDR3 sequence (DNA): TGCAGTGCTAGCCGGGAAAGGGGGAGCCAAGAGACCCAGTACTTC.

Comment on this clonotype: As the CDR3 is not closed by the conserved phenylalanine or tryptophan, this likely results from a read error. Because the CDR3's place on the DNA is in doubt, the DNA is left out and the CDR3 is given as listed by TCRdb. The V and J genes are TRBV9 and TRBJ1-4; the D segment call TRBD1 is taken from the table without a DNA check. CDR1 and CDR2 (germline): SGDLS, YYNGEE. The CDR3 comprises 14 residues, both ends counted. The CDR3 loop reads CASSMGQANEKLSL.